This T cell receptor (beta chain) emerged from a study of blood T cell repertoires in COVID-19. Study overall: From the United States, Italy and Spain came samples of acute and convalescent COVID-19. From T cells, B-cell-depleted T cells, or PBMCs came the material, which was cDNA or gDNA.

This CDR3 spans 14 amino acids. V lost 7 bases and J 2 bases, leaving 14 bases between the germline ends. Germline CDR1 LNHDA, CDR2 SQIVND (reference sequence). Under the authors' procedure: Reference gene primer amplification yielded estimated nucleated cell counts. Assay used: immunoSEQ multiplex PCR; TCRdb lists only in-frame clones, some missing. The V and J calls and clone size were taken over from that table, and D and trimming were inferred from the DNA. The sample has approximately 140,000 clones, roughly four fifths seen once. This chain connects TRBV19 to TRBJ1-2, with unresolved D. The TCR sequence derives from a human donor with acute or convalescent COVID-19. The donor label of this sample is uncertain. The specimen was peripheral blood. The CDR3 loop is CASTVVNTNYGYTF. CDR3 bases: TGTGCCAGTACTGTGGTGAACACCAACTATGGCTACACCTTC.